The 20 T cell receptor beta chains reported below all come from one sample, sequenced in a study of T-cell reconstitution after alpha-beta-depleted transplantation in children. Unique molecular identifiers were incorporated when the TCRbeta library was constructed. One entry per CDR3 protein results from TCRdb running MiXCR on the PCR reads. The data contain around 960,000 distinct CDR3 sequences, under 30% of them singletons. The source was PBMCs, mostly from graft donor cells, collected 360 days after TCRalphabeta/CD19-depleted stem cell transplant. These receptor sequences come from a boy younger than two who had a stem cell transplant for SCID, so the T cells may come from the graft donor.

The rearrangement links TRBV29-1 to TRBJ2-1; 12 bases map to TRBD2. The ends lost 3 bases at V and 10 bases at J; junction bases unmatched: 4. CDR1 is SQVTM, CDR2 ANQGSEA, per germline. CDR3 length: 13 amino acids. CDR3 amino acids: CSVDGLAGGEQFF. CDR3 coding DNA: TGCAGCGTTGATGGGCTAGCGGGGGGGGAGCAGTTCTTC.

The table lists this clonotype with a few counts. The chain is built from TRBV30 and TRBJ1-5; D gene uncertain. This CDR3 is built from 14 residues. The V gene's germline CDR1 is GTSNPN and CDR2 SVGIG (reference sequence). With 1 base removed from V and 0 bases from J, the gap between germline ends came to 7 bases. The CDR3 bases are TGTGCCTGGAGTGGCAGGTATAGCAATCAGCCCCAGCATTTT. It is translated as CAWSGRYSNQPQHF. The full variable domain, rest sourced from reference TRBV30 and TRBJ1-5, is SQTIHQWPATLVQPVGSPLSLECTVEGTSNPNLYWYRQAAGRGLQLLFYSVGIGQISSEVPQNLSASRPQDRQFILSSKKLLLSDSGFYLCAWSGRYSNQPQHFGDGTRLSIL.

This clonotype was observed at least ten times. One end of the junction is discordant with germline, which a read error may explain. The chain is built from TRBV5-1 and TRBJ2-7; D unresolved. CDR1 is SGHRS, CDR2 YFSETQ, per germline. The length of the CDR3 is 12 residues. CDR3 region: CASSFSGYEQYF. As DNA, the CDR3 is TGTGCCAGCAGTTTTTCCGGCTACGAGCAGTACTTC.

This chain joins TRBV12-3 or TRBV12-4 and TRBJ1-2; 8 bases match TRBD1. Trimming at V came to 5 bases and at J to 4 bases, leaving 9 bases not matched to a gene. The CDR3 covers 15 residues. DNA for the CDR3: TGTGCCAGCAGTCATCTAACCGACAGGGGCTATGGCTACACCTTC. It yields the protein CASSHLTDRGYGYTF.

V usage is TRBV9 and J usage is TRBJ1-2; 7 nucleotides match TRBD1. CDR1 and CDR2 (germline): SGDLS, YYNGEE. The CDR3 loop spans 16 amino acids. With 3 bases clipped from V and 3 bases from J, the junction kept 11 bases outside the gene matches. As DNA, the CDR3 is TGTGCCAGCAGCGGGTCTGGACAGGAACTTCACTATGGCTACACCTTC. This encodes CASSGSGQELHYGYTF.

For the CDR3, the DNA is TGTGCCAGCAGTTTATGGCAGGGAATCACCGCGAACACTGAAGCTTTCTTT. Amino acid sequence: CASSLWQGITANTEAFF. The chain combines TRBV12-3 or TRBV12-4 with TRBJ1-1; weak D call: TRBD1 (5 bases). The CDR3 is made up of 17 amino acids. V dropped 2 bases and J dropped 1 base, with 17 bases sitting between them.

The sample holds a few counts of this clonotype. V gene TRBV7-3 combines with J gene TRBJ2-1, with TRBD2 identical over 12 bases. CDR1 SGHTA and CDR2 FQGTGA come from the germline V gene. The CDR3 loop spans 16 amino acids. J gave up 6 bases and V 2 bases, and 5 bases lay outside the gene matches. The CDR3 region has the DNA TGTGCCAGCAGCTTACGGCTAGCGGGGGGGCCCAATGAGCAGTTCTTC. This sequence encodes CASSLRLAGGPNEQFF.

This chain connects TRBV5-6 to TRBJ2-3; 8 nucleotides match TRBD2. The length of the CDR3 is 16 residues. Germline CDR1 and CDR2: SGHDT and YYEEEE. Germline trimming cut 1 base from V and 3 bases from J; bases unmatched to any gene: 7. CDR3 residues: CASSLKGLGKTDTQYF. In DNA, the CDR3 is TGTGCCAGCAGCTTGAAGGGACTAGGAAAGACAGATACGCAGTATTTT. Variable domain in full (rest from reference TRBV5-6 and TRBJ2-3): DAGVTQSPTHLIKTRGQQVTLRCSPKSGHDTVSWYQQALGQGPQFIFQYYEEEERQRGNFPDRFSGHQFPNYSSELNVNALLLGDSALYLCASSLKGLGKTDTQYFGPGTRLTVL.

The chain recombines TRBV5-6 with TRBJ2-7; perhaps TRBD1 as D (5 bases). The CDR3 is 17 residues long. Trimming took 4 bases from V and 0 from J, leaving 20 bases between them. CDR1 and CDR2 from the germline V gene are SGHDT and YYEEEE. The CDR3 sequence is CASSPSVGQASSYEQYF. In DNA form, the CDR3 reads TGTGCCAGCAGCCCAAGCGTGGGGCAGGCGAGCTCCTACGAGCAGTACTTC.

This rearrangement joins TRBV7-2 to TRBJ1-1; D is unresolved. Trimming stripped 5 bases from V and 1 base from J, with 8 bases between. This CDR3 spans 13 amino acids. Germline CDR1 reads SGHTA; CDR2 reads FQGNSA. The CDR3 protein is CASSRTSNTEAFF. CDR3 DNA sequence: TGTGCCAGCAGCCGTACATCGAACACTGAAGCTTTCTTT.

The rearrangement uses TRBV18 and TRBJ2-7; D possibly corresponds to TRBD1 (7 bases). The V gene lost 3 bases and the J gene lost 4 bases, with 16 bases spanning the gap. From germline, CDR1 is KGHSH and CDR2 LQKENI. This CDR3 region has 15 residues. CDR3 sequence (DNA): TGTGCCAGCTCACCCCTTAGCAGGGGGGTGTACGAGCAGTACTTC. Protein sequence: CASSPLSRGVYEQYF. The whole variable domain, filled in from reference TRBV18 and TRBJ2-7, reads NAGVMQNPRHLVRRRGQEARLRCSPMKGHSHVYWYRQLPEEGLKFMVYLQKENIIDESGMPKERFSAEFPKEGPSILRIQQVVRGDSAAYFCASSPLSRGVYEQYFGPGTRLTVT.

This clonotype was detected a few times. The rearrangement links TRBV6-1 to TRBJ1-1; D possibly corresponds to TRBD1 (5 bases). The CDR3 loop spans 15 amino acids. Germline V gives CDR1 MNHNS, CDR2 SASEGT. V dropped 7 bases and J dropped 2 bases, with 17 bases sitting between them. CDR3 nucleotide sequence: TGTGCCAGCACCCTCTTCCGGGGGACTAACACTGAAGCTTTCTTT. Translated: CASTLFRGTNTEAFF.

J is TRBJ1-2 and V is TRBV20-1; perhaps TRBD1 as D (6 bases). Germline assignment: CDR1 DFQATT and CDR2 SNEGSKA (reference sequence). The CDR3 runs to 13 residues. V lost 3 bases and J 3 bases, leaving 11 bases between the germline ends. The CDR3 protein is CSARDQGYYGYTF. CDR3 bases: TGCAGTGCTAGGGATCAGGGGTACTATGGCTACACCTTC.

This chain joins TRBV20-1 and TRBJ2-5; D unclear. The germline gives CDR1 DFQATT, CDR2 SNEGSKA (reference sequence). The V gene lost 1 base and the J gene lost 0 bases, with 6 bases spanning the gap. This CDR3 comprises 13 residues. The CDR3 bases are TGCAGTGCTAGAGTCGGCCACCAAGAGACCCAGTACTTC. Protein: CSARVGHQETQYF.

The chain links TRBV4-1 to TRBJ1-1, with D possibly being TRBD1 (5 bases). The V end was cut by 4 bases, the J end by 3 bases, with 18 bases between. CDR3 length: 16 amino acids. The V gene's germline CDR1 is MGHRA and CDR2 YSYEKL. The DNA for the CDR3 is TGCGCCAGCAGCCCAGCGAACGGGGCAGCGTACACTGAAGCTTTCTTT. It yields the protein CASSPANGAAYTEAFF.

The chain recombines TRBV6-1 with TRBJ1-5; no definite D call. CDR3 length: 15 amino acids. Trimming removed 7 bases at V and 7 bases at J, with 20 bases between. Germline assignment: CDR1 MNHNS and CDR2 SASEGT. CDR3 bases: TGTGCCAGCACGATTAGTTGGGGTCCACGCCAGCCCCAGCATTTT. The encoded protein is CASTISWGPRQPQHF.

This clonotype was seen just once. The rearrangement uses TRBV20-1 and TRBJ2-7, with unresolved D. The CDR3 is 11 amino acids. From germline, CDR1 is DFQATT and CDR2 SNEGSKA (reference sequence). Deletions cut 7 bases from V and 4 bases from J, with 11 bases between. In nucleotides, the CDR3 is TGCAGTGTCACGGACGGTTACGAGCAGTACTTC. Its protein product is CSVTDGYEQYF.

The V call is TRBV6-1, the J call TRBJ2-2; D is ambiguous. V shed 4 bases and J shed 2 bases, with 8 bases lying between them. Germline CDR1 and CDR2: MNHNS and SASEGT. The CDR3 is 14 residues long. The CDR3 sequence is CASSATRNTGELFF. CDR3 nucleotides: TGTGCCAGCAGTGCGACAAGAAACACCGGGGAGCTGTTTTTT.

The V and J genes are TRBV20-1 and TRBJ1-1, with no clear D. Germline V CDR1 and CDR2: DFQATT, SNEGSKA (reference sequence). The CDR3 loop spans 15 amino acids. V lost 6 bases and J 0 bases, leaving 17 bases between the germline ends. CDR3 residues: CSASHGFKMNTEAFF. Here the CDR3 DNA reads TGCAGTGCCAGCCACGGGTTCAAAATGAACACTGAAGCTTTCTTT.

This clonotype appeared a few times. The rearrangement links TRBV5-1 to TRBJ2-2; perhaps D is TRBD1 or TRBD2 (7 bases each). This CDR3 comprises 16 residues. Germline loops: CDR1 SGHRS, CDR2 YFSETQ. Trimming removed 4 bases from V and 4 bases from J, with 17 bases in between. The CDR3 reads CASSPLGRGGTGELFF. The CDR3 DNA is TGCGCCAGCAGCCCGCTCGGCAGGGGGGGCACCGGGGAGCTGTTTTTT.